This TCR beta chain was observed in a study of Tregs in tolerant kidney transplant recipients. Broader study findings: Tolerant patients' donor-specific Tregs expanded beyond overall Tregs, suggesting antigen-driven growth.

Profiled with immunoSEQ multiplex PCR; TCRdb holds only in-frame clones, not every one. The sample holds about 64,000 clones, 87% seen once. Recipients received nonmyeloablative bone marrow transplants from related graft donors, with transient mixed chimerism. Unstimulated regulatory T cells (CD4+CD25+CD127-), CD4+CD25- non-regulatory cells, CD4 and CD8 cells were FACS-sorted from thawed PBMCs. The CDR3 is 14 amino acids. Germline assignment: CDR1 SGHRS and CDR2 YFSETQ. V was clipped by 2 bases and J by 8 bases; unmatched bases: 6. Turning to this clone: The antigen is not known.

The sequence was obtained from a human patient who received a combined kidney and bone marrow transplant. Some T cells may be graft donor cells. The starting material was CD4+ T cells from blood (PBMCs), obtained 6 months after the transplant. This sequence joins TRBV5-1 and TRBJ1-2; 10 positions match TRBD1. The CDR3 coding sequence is TGCGCCAGCAGCTTCGGGACAGGGGAGGAAGGCTACACCTTC. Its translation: CASSFGTGEEGYTF.